This T cell receptor (beta chain) was profiled in a study of blood T cell repertoires in COVID-19. The wider study: COVID-19 samples from acute and convalescent phases originated in the United States, Italy and Spain. In each case, the material was cDNA or gDNA derived from T cells, B-cell-depleted T cells, or PBMCs.

With 6 bases clipped from V and 4 bases from J, the junction kept 4 bases outside the gene matches. The V gene's germline CDR1 is MNHEY and CDR2 SMNVEV (reference sequence). The CDR3 runs to 14 residues. Original handling: Reference gene primer amplification gave estimated nucleated cell counts. The table came from immunoSEQ multiplex PCR; TCRdb's copy has only in-frame clones and leaves some out. V and J calls and clone size are given by that table; D and trimming were obtained from the DNA. The sample records approximately 310,000 clones, around 87% being singletons. The chain recombines TRBV27 with TRBJ1-4; TRBD1 agrees at 8 bases. The sample was peripheral blood. The clonotype comes from a woman in her forties or fifties who had recovered from COVID-19. The CDR3 spells CASRRTGINEKLFF. CDR3 DNA sequence: TGTGCCAGCAGACGGACAGGGATTAATGAAAAACTGTTTTTT.